Listed below are T cell receptor beta chains from one sample, sequenced in a study of T cells in Graves' hyperthyroidism and ophthalmopathy. TCRdb processed the multiplex PCR reads anew with MiXCR; each CDR3 protein has one entry. This table has 700,000 or so distinct CDR3 sequences, around 15% appearing once. The source material was blood. The receptors stem from a man aged 18 to 30 with Graves' hyperthyroidism. CDR3s include the opening cysteine and the closing phenylalanine or tryptophan. D genes are given only for firm matches. Rows give clone size only sometimes, using once, few, many, or a class for an expanded clone.

v_call	j_call	clone_size	d_call	cdr3_nt	cdr3_aa
TRBV14	TRBJ2-7	few	NA	TGTGCCAGCAGCCAAGAAAGAGTCAGGGCGGACGAGCAGTACTTC	CASSQERVRADEQYF
TRBV19	TRBJ2-7	NA	NA	TGTGCCAGTAACAATCTCGACGGCTACGAGCAGTACTTC	CASNNLDGYEQYF
TRBV11-2	TRBJ2-3	many	NA	TGTGCCAGCAGCTTAGGGTACGGATCTAGCACAGATACGCAGTATTTT	CASSLGYGSSTDTQYF
TRBV24-1	TRBJ2-3	NA	TRBD2	TGTGCCACCAGTGAGAGCGGGAGGACAGATACGCAGTATTTT	CATSESGRTDTQYF
TRBV18	TRBJ2-4	few	NA	TGTGCCAGCTCACCTGCGACAGGATCAAACATTCAGTACTTC	CASSPATGSNIQYF
TRBV2	TRBJ2-1	many	TRBD2	TGTGCCAGCAAGGCTAGCGGGGCCGCCAATGAGCAGTTCTTC	CASKASGAANEQFF
TRBV6-5	TRBJ2-1	NA	TRBD2	TGTGCCAGCAGTTACTCAGCGGGAGTGGGCAATGAGCAGTTCTTC	CASSYSAGVGNEQFF
TRBV4-2	TRBJ1-6	NA	NA	TGTGCCAGCAGCCAAGGGGCCGGACATAATTCACCCCTCCACTTT	CASSQGAGHNSPLHF
TRBV5-6	TRBJ2-5	few	NA	TGTGCCAGCAGCCCCGTGGACCAGATGGAGACCCAGTACTTC	CASSPVDQMETQYF
TRBV28	TRBJ2-3	many	NA	TGTGCCAGCAGTTTCCGGGCCCGGGGAGATACGCAGTATTTT	CASSFRARGDTQYF
TRBV6-2/TRBV6-3	TRBJ2-5	few	NA	TGTGCCAGCAGTCCGCACGGGCCGCCCCAGTACTTC	CASSPHGPPQYF
TRBV28	TRBJ1-5	many	NA	TGTGCCAGCAGTTCAATCCGGGACGGACTCAATCAGCCCCAGCATTTT	CASSSIRDGLNQPQHF
TRBV28	TRBJ2-2	NA	NA	TGTGCCAGCAGTTTCGGCGACCCGAACACCGGGGAGCTGTTTTTT	CASSFGDPNTGELFF
TRBV5-1	TRBJ2-5	NA	NA	TGCGCCAGCAGCTTTGGCGGCTCTGGTGGGGAGACCCAGTACTTC	CASSFGGSGGETQYF
TRBV18	TRBJ2-5	many	TRBD1	TGTGCCAGCTCACCGCCGGGACAGCAAGAGACCCAGTACTTC	CASSPPGQQETQYF
TRBV28	TRBJ1-2	many	NA	TGTGCCAGCAGTTCCCAGCACAGGGATGGCTACACCTTC	CASSSQHRDGYTF
TRBV11-2	TRBJ2-5	many	TRBD2	TGTGCCAGCAGCTTAGGGACTAGTCCCCTCCAAGAGACCCAGTACTTC	CASSLGTSPLQETQYF
TRBV24-1	TRBJ2-3	few	NA	TGTGCCACCAGTGATGCGGCAGAAAGCACAGATACGCAGTATTTT	CATSDAAESTDTQYF
TRBV29-1	TRBJ2-5	NA	TRBD1	TGCAGCGTGACAGGGGACACTCAAGAGACCCAGTACTTC	CSVTGDTQETQYF
TRBV12-3/TRBV12-4	TRBJ2-3	many	TRBD1	TGTGCCAGCAGTTTACCAGGGGGTACGCAGTATTTT	CASSLPGGTQYF
TRBV27	TRBJ2-7	many	NA	TGTGCCAGCAGTTTTCAGGGGGGGCGGTCCTACGAGCAGTACTTC	CASSFQGGRSYEQYF
TRBV20-1	TRBJ1-2	NA	NA	TGCCATGGGGCAGGGAGTGACTATGGCTACACCTTC	CHGAGSDYGYTF
TRBV12-3/TRBV12-4	TRBJ2-1	few	NA	TGTGCCAGCAGTTTAGGCTCTCGACAGCCCTACTACAATGAGCAGTTCTTC	CASSLGSRQPYYNEQFF
TRBV6-2/TRBV6-3	TRBJ2-3	NA	TRBD2	TGTGCCAGCAGTTACTCGATGGGGGAGGGCCTGGATACGCAGTATTTT	CASSYSMGEGLDTQYF
TRBV9	TRBJ2-5	NA	TRBD1	TGTGCCAGCAGCGGCCGGGACAGTAAAGAGACCCAGTACTTC	CASSGRDSKETQYF
TRBV12-5	TRBJ1-1	few	TRBD1	TGTGCTAGTGGTTTTGACAGGGGGCAGGTGAACACTGAAGCTTTCTTT	CASGFDRGQVNTEAFF
TRBV5-6	TRBJ2-5	NA	TRBD1	TGTGCCAGCAGCAACCAAGGACAGGGCAGAGAGACCCAGTACTTC	CASSNQGQGRETQYF
TRBV6-1	TRBJ2-2	NA	TRBD2	TGTGCCAGCAGTTGGGTAGCGGGTAACACCGGGGAGCTGTTTTTT	CASSWVAGNTGELFF
TRBV13	TRBJ2-1	NA	TRBD1	TGTGCCAGCAGCTTAGAGGGGACAGGGGTCAACAATGAGCAGTTCTTC	CASSLEGTGVNNEQFF
TRBV2	TRBJ2-7	many	TRBD1	TGTGCCAGCAAGACAGGGTCGACCTACGAGCAGTACTTC	CASKTGSTYEQYF
TRBV7-2	TRBJ2-7	many	NA	TGTGCCAGCAGTGCTGCGAGGGGCCAGCAGTACTTC	CASSAARGQQYF
TRBV29-1	TRBJ2-7	few	NA	TGCAGCGTTGAAGTACTAGGCTACGAGCAGTACTTC	CSVEVLGYEQYF
TRBV19	TRBJ2-7	NA	NA	TGTGCCAGTAGTATAGTATTGGGCTACGAGCAGTACTTC	CASSIVLGYEQYF
TRBV15	TRBJ2-7	NA	TRBD2	TGTGCCACCAGCAGGGGGGAGGGCTCCTACGAGCAGTACTTC	CATSRGEGSYEQYF
TRBV20-1	TRBJ1-2	NA	NA	TGCAGTGCTAGAGCGGTCAGGGTTAACTATGGCTACACCTTC	CSARAVRVNYGYTF
TRBV20-1	TRBJ2-5	many	TRBD1	TGCAGTGCTAGAGATACAGGGGGCTCGGAGACCCAGTACTTC	CSARDTGGSETQYF
TRBV15	TRBJ1-6	NA	NA	TGTGCCACCAGCAGAGAGCCGGGCGACTCACCCCTCCACTTT	CATSREPGDSPLHF
TRBV4-1	TRBJ1-1	NA	NA	TGCGCCAGCAGCCCTCTAAATCCAGGCAGTGAAGCTTTCTTT	CASSPLNPGSEAFF
TRBV12-3/TRBV12-4	TRBJ2-5	NA	NA	TGTGCCAGCAGCCTTGGAAGGCCGGGGACGACCCTGTACTTC	CASSLGRPGTTLYF
TRBV24-1	TRBJ1-1	many	NA	TGTGCCACCAGGTCGGTGACAAGCACTGAAGCTTTCTTT	CATRSVTSTEAFF
TRBV10-3	TRBJ2-4	NA	TRBD2	TGTGCCATCAGTGAGAGGACTAGCGGGAGGTCGGCCAAAAACATTCAGTACTTC	CAISERTSGRSAKNIQYF
TRBV5-1	TRBJ2-7	NA	NA	TGCGCCAGCAGCTTGACCCTGTCCTACGATGAGCAGTACTTC	CASSLTLSYDEQYF
TRBV9	TRBJ1-4	NA	NA	TGTGCCAGCAGCCGATTACAGGAGTCTAATGAAAAACTGTTTTTT	CASSRLQESNEKLFF
TRBV5-1	TRBJ1-1	many	NA	TGCGCCAGCAGCTACGACACCGGGGGCACTGAAGCTTTCTTT	CASSYDTGGTEAFF
TRBV11-2	TRBJ1-4	few	NA	TGTGCCAGCAGCTTAGTCGGATATGCTAATGAAAAACTGTTTTTT	CASSLVGYANEKLFF
TRBV5-1	TRBJ2-5	few	NA	TGCGCCAGCAGCTCCCTCTCGTGGGAGACCCAGTACTTC	CASSSLSWETQYF
TRBV6-1	TRBJ2-2	few	NA	TGTGCCAGCAATCTCAGGGGTCACGGGGAGCTGTTTTTT	CASNLRGHGELFF
TRBV20-1	TRBJ1-4	NA	NA	TGCAGTGCTACAGGGGAGGGACGTGAAAAACTGTTTTTT	CSATGEGREKLFF
TRBV19	TRBJ2-3	many	NA	TGTGCCAGTACTCCCTCAAGGGGAGACGGCACAGATACGCAGTATTTT	CASTPSRGDGTDTQYF